This TCR beta chain was documented in a study of cytomegalovirus exposure and HLA in healthy donors. General observations from the study: Among immune exposure information, only CMV serostatus was available.

As concerns this clone: Its antigen remains unidentified.

Germline lookup yields CDR1 SGHTA and CDR2 FQGNSA. The CDR3 consists of 15 residues. Trimming left V 3 bases short and J 5 bases short, with 13 bases between. Primers included in the PCR were 60 Vbeta and 13 Jbeta primers. Sequenced by immunoSEQ multiplex PCR; TCRdb stores in-frame clones only, minus some. This sample yields approximately 170,000 clones, of which 70% to 80% are seen a single time; over 2% belongs to the top ten. The TCR comes from a woman aged 45-59 years in good health and CMV-seronegative. Material for sequencing was PBMCs. V and J are TRBV7-2 and TRBJ2-2; TRBD2 might be the D (7 bases). The CDR3 DNA is TGTGCCAGCAGCTTCGGGGGGCCGAGGACCGGGGAGCTGTTTTTT. As protein: CASSFGGPRTGELFF.